The source of this T cell receptor beta chain is a study of regulatory dendritic cells for organ transplantation. TCRdb's copy holds only in-frame clones and misses some; the assay was immunoSEQ multiplex PCR. Altogether about 34,000 clones are present, about 89% being singletons, with the ten largest covering 0.05% to 0.065%. The V end lost 10 bases, the J end lost 4 bases, and 16 bases lay between the germline ends. CDR1 MNHEY and CDR2 SVGAGI come from the germline V gene. This CDR3 has 13 residues. The sequenced sample consisted of naive CD4+ T cells from blood. Subset reported: CD45RA+ naive T cells. The chain joins TRBV6-5 to TRBJ1-2, with D maybe TRBD1 (6 bases). The TCR comes from a human donor in good health. The CDR3 sequence is CATWTGQLYGYTF. CDR3 nucleotides: TGTGCCACCTGGACTGGACAGCTCTATGGCTACACCTTC.